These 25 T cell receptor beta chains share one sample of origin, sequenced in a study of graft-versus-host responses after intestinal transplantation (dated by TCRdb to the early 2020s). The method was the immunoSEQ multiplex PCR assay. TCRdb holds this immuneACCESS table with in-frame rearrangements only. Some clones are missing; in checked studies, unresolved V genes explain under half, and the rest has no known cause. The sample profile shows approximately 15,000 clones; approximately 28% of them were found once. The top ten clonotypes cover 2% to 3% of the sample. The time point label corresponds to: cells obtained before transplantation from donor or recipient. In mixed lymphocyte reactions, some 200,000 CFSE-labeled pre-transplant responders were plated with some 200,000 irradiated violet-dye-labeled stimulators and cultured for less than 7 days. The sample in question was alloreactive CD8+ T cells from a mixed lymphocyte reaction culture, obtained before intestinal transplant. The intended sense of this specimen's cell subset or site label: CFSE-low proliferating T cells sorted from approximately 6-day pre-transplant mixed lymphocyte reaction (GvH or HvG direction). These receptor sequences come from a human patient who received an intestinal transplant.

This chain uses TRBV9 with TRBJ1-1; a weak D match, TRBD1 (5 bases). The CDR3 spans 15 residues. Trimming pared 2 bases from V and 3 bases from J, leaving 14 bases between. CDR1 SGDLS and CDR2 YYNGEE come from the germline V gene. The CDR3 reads CASSVGAGGDTEAFF. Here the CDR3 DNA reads TGTGCCAGCAGCGTCGGGGCCGGTGGGGACACTGAAGCTTTCTTT.

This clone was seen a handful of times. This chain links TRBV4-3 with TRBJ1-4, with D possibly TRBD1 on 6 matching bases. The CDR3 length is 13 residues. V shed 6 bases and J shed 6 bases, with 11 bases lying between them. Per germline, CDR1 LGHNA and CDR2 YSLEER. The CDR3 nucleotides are TGCGCCAGCAGACTTTCAGGGGATGAAAAACTGTTTTTT. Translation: CASRLSGDEKLFF.

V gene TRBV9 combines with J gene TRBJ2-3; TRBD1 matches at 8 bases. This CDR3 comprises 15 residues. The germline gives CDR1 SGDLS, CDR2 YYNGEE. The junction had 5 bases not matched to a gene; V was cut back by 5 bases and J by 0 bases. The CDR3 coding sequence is TGTGCCAGCAGGGCGACAGGGGTTAGCACAGATACGCAGTATTTT. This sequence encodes CASRATGVSTDTQYF.

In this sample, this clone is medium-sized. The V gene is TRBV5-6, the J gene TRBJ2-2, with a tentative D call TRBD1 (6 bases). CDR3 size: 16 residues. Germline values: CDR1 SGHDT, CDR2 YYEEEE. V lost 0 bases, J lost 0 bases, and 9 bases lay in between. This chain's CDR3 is CASSLVGHPNTGELFF. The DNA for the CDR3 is TGTGCCAGCAGCTTGGTGGGACACCCGAACACCGGGGAGCTGTTTTTT.

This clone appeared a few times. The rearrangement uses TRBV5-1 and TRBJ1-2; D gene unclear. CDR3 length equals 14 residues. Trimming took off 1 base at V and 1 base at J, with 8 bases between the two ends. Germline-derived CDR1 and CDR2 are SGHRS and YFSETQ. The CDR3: CASSLHRFNYGYTF. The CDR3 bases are TGCGCCAGCAGCTTGCACAGATTTAACTATGGCTACACCTTC.

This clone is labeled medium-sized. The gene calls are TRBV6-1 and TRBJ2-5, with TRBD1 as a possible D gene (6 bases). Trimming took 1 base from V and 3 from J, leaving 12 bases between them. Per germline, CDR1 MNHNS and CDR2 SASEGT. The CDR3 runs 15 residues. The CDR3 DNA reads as TGTGCCAGCAGTGAAGAACGATGGACAGAAGAGACCCAGTACTTC. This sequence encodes CASSEERWTEETQYF.

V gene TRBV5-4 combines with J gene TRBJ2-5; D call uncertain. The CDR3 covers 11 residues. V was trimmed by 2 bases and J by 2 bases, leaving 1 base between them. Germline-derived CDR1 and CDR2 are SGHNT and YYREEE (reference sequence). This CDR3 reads CASSLQETQYF. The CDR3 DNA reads TGTGCCAGCAGCTTACAAGAGACCCAGTACTTC.

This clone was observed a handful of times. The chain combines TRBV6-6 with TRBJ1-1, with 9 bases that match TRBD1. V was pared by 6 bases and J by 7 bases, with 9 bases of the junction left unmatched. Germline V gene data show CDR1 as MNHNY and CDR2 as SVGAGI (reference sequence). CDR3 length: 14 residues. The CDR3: CASSPRDRVIEAFF. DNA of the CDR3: TGTGCCAGCAGCCCCCGGGACAGGGTTATTGAAGCTTTCTTT.

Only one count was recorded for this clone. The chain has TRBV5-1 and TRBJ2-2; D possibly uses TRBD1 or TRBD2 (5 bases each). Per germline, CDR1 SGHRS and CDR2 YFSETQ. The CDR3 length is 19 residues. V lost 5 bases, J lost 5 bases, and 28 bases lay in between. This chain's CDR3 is CASRRPRLNGGPRTGELFF. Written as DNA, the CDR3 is TGCGCCAGCAGACGGCCAAGATTGAATGGGGGACCGAGAACCGGGGAGCTGTTTTTT.

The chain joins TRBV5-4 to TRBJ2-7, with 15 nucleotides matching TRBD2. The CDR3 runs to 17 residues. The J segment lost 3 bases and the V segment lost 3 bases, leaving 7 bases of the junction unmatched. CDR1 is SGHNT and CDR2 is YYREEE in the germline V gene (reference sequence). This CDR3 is CASSSGLAGGYDYEQYF. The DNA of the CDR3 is TGTGCCAGCAGCTCGGGACTAGCGGGAGGATACGACTACGAGCAGTACTTC.

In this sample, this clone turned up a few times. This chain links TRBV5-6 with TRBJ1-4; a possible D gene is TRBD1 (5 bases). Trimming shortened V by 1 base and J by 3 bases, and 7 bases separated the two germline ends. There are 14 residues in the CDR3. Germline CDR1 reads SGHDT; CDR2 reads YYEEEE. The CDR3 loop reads CASSLSGSNEKLFF. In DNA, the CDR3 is TGTGCCAGCAGCTTGTCAGGGTCTAATGAAAAACTGTTTTTT.

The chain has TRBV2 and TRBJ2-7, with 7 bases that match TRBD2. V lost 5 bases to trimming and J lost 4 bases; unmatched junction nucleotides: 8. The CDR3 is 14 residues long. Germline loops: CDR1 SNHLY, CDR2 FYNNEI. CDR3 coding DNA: TGTGCCAGCAGTATCGGACTAGATGTTTACGAGCAGTACTTC. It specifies CASSIGLDVYEQYF.

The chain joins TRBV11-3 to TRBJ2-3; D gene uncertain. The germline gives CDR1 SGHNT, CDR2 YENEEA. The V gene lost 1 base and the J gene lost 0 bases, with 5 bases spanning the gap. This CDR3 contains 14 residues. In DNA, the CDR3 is TGTGCCAGCAGCTTAGGGGGTAGCACAGATACGCAGTATTTT. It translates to CASSLGGSTDTQYF.

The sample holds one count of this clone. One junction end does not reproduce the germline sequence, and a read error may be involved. The CDR3 DNA sequence: TGTGCCAGCAGTAAAGCGGTGCTAAGGTATAGGTATGGCTACACCTTC. Protein product: CASSKAVLRYRYGYTF. The genes are TRBV6-1 and TRBJ1-2; D unresolved. Germline V gene data show CDR1 as MNHNS and CDR2 as SASEGT. The CDR3 has 16 residues.

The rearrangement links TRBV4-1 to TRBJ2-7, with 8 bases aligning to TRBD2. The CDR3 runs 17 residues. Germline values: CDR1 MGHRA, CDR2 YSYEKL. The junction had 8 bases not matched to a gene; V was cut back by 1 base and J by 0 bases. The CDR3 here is CASSQVKAGAHSYEQYF. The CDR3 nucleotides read TGCGCCAGCAGCCAAGTTAAAGCGGGAGCCCACTCCTACGAGCAGTACTTC.

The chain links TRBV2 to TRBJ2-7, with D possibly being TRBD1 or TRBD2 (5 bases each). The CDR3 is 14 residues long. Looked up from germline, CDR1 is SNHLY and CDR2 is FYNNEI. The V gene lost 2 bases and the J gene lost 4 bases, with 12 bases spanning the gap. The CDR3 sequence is CASSEPGRLYEQYF. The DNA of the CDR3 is TGTGCCAGCAGTGAACCGGGACGCTTATACGAGCAGTACTTC.

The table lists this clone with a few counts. This CDR3 reads CASDTGTGESPLHF. CDR3 in DNA: TGCGCCAGCGACACCGGGACAGGGGAATCACCCCTCCACTTT. This chain connects TRBV5-1 to TRBJ1-6; 10 bases match TRBD1. The CDR3 is 14 residues long. Per germline, CDR1 SGHRS and CDR2 YFSETQ. J lost 10 bases, V lost 7 bases, and 8 bases had no gene match.

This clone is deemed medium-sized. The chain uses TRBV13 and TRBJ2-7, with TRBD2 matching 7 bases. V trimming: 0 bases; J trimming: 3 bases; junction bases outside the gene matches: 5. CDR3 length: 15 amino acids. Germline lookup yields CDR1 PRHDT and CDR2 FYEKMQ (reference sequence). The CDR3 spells CASSLGRGVGYEQYF. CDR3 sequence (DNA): TGTGCCAGCAGCTTAGGCCGGGGGGTAGGCTACGAGCAGTACTTC.

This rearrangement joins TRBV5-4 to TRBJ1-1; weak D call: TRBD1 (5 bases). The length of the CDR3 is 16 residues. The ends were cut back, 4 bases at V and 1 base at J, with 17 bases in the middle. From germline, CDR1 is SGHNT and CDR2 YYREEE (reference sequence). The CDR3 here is CASSHKLAGQNTEAFF. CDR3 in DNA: TGTGCCAGCAGCCACAAATTAGCCGGACAGAACACTGAAGCTTTCTTT.

The CDR3 DNA sequence: TGCGCCAGCAGCTTGGCCCCAGGGGGCGCCTACGAGCAGTACTTC. Encoded protein: CASSLAPGGAYEQYF. V gene TRBV5-1 combines with J gene TRBJ2-7; 8 bases are a match to TRBD1. From germline, CDR1 is SGHRS and CDR2 YFSETQ. V trimming: 0 bases; J trimming: 2 bases; junction bases outside the gene matches: 4. This CDR3 is built from 15 residues.

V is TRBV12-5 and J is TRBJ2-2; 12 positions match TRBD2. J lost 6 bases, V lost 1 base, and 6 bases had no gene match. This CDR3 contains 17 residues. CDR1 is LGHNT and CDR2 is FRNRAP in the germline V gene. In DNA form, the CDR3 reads TGTGCTAGTGGTTTGGCGTTGACTAGCGGGAGACCCGGGGAGCTGTTTTTT. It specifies CASGLALTSGRPGELFF.

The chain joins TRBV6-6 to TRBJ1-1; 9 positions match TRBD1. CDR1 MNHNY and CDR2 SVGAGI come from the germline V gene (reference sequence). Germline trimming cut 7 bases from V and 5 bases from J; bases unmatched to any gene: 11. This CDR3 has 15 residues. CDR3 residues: CASTPWTGASTEAFF. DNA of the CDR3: TGTGCCAGCACTCCTTGGACAGGGGCGTCAACTGAAGCTTTCTTT.

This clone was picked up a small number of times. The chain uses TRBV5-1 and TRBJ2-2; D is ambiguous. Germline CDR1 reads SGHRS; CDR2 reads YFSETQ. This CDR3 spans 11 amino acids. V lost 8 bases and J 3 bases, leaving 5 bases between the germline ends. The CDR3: CASSDTGELFF. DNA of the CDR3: TGCGCCAGTTCGGACACCGGGGAGCTGTTTTTT.

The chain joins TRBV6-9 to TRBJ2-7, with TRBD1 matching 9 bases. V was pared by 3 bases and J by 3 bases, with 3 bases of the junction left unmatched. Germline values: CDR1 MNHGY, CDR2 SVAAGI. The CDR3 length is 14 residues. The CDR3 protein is CASSYSTGGYEQYF. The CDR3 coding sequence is TGTGCCAGCAGTTACTCGACAGGGGGCTACGAGCAGTACTTC.

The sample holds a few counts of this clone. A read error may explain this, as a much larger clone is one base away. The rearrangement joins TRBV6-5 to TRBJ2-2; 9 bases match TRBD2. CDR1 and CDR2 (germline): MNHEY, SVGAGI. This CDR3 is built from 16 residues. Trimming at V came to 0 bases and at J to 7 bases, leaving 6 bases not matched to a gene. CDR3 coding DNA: TGTGCCAGCAGTTACTCCGCGGGGGGGCCAAGCGGGGAGCTGTTTTTT. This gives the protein CASSYSAGGPSGELFF.